Following are 8 T cell receptor beta chains from one sample sequenced in a study of a mutant IDH1 vaccine in newly diagnosed glioma. As for time point: week 5, during vaccination. Vaccine doses each comprised 300 ug of mutant IDH1 20-mer peptide, with topical imiquimod. Clones were read by immunoSEQ multiplex PCR, and TCRdb kept only the in-frame ones, dropping some. The sample consists of fewer than 65,000 clones, about 86% of them appearing once. The antigens of these receptors remain unknown. This specimen consisted of PBMCs, obtained from a glioma patient whose treatment included an IDH1 peptide vaccine. Receptors were obtained from a man aged 30 to 39 with glioma.

The J gene is TRBJ2-3, the V gene TRBV5-4; the D gene is possibly TRBD1 (6 bases). The CDR3 contains 14 residues. Germline CDR1 SGHNT, CDR2 YYREEE (reference sequence). The germline V and J ends were trimmed by 4 bases and 1 base, with 10 bases remaining between them. The CDR3 loop reads CASSDRTGTDTQYF. The CDR3, as DNA: TGTGCCAGCAGCGATCGGACAGGCACAGATACGCAGTATTTT.

This chain connects TRBV5-6 to TRBJ2-1; D uncertain. Germline V gene sequence: CDR1 SGHDT, CDR2 YYEEEE. V gave up 2 bases and J gave up 4 bases, with 1 base separating them. The CDR3 is 11 amino acids. The CDR3 nucleotides read TGTGCCAGCAGCTTTTACAATGAGCAGTTCTTC. This codes for CASSFYNEQFF.

Here the CDR3 DNA reads TGTGCCAGCAGTTTAGAGGGGGGCGCGAGCAATCAGCCCCAGCATTTT. This codes for CASSLEGGASNQPQHF. V gene TRBV2 combines with J gene TRBJ1-5, with D possibly TRBD1 on 6 matching bases. Looked up from germline, CDR1 is SNHLY and CDR2 is FYNNEI. V dropped 5 bases and J dropped 1 base, with 15 bases sitting between them. The CDR3 is made up of 16 amino acids. The full variable domain, its missing parts supplied by reference TRBV2 and TRBJ1-5, is EPEVTQTPSHQVTQMGQEVILRCVPISNHLYFYWYRQILGQKVEFLVSFYNNEISEKSEIFDDQFSVERPDGSNFTLKIRSTKLEDSAMYFCASSLEGGASNQPQHFGDGTRLSIL.

V is TRBV18 and J is TRBJ2-1, with 7 bases aligning to TRBD1. The CDR3 consists of 19 residues. Trimming took 1 base from V and 3 from J; bases not matched to a gene: 15. Germline loops: CDR1 KGHSH, CDR2 LQKENI. The CDR3: CASSPLPAGTGTDYNEQFF. The DNA of the CDR3 is TGTGCCAGCTCACCACTCCCAGCTGGTACGGGGACAGACTACAATGAGCAGTTCTTC. Together with reference TRBV18 and TRBJ2-1, the CDR3 gives the full variable domain: NAGVMQNPRHLVRRRGQEARLRCSPMKGHSHVYWYRQLPEEGLKFMVYLQKENIIDESGMPKERFSAEFPKEGPSILRIQQVVRGDSAAYFCASSPLPAGTGTDYNEQFFGPGTRLTVL.

The rearrangement uses TRBV11-3 and TRBJ2-1; 7 nucleotides line up with TRBD1. Trimming cost V 4 bases and J 6 bases; bases outside gene matches: 6. The CDR3 sequence is 14 residues long. The V gene's germline CDR1 is SGHNT and CDR2 YENEEA. The CDR3 coding sequence is TGTGCCAGCAGCTCCGCGACAGGGTTCAATGAGCAGTTCTTC. This sequence encodes CASSSATGFNEQFF.

The V gene is TRBV4-1, the J gene TRBJ1-1, with 11 bases fitting TRBD1. J lost 7 bases, V lost 4 bases, and 17 bases had no gene match. The germline gives CDR1 MGHRA, CDR2 YSYEKL. CDR3 size: 18 residues. CDR3 sequence reads: CASSPQLGTGGLYGEAFF. For the CDR3, the DNA is TGCGCCAGCAGCCCGCAATTGGGGACAGGGGGGTTATACGGTGAAGCTTTCTTT.

The chain couples TRBV11-3 to TRBJ2-1, with 7 bases that match TRBD1. This CDR3 region has 14 residues. Germline assignment: CDR1 SGHNT and CDR2 YENEEA. The J segment lost 8 bases and the V segment lost 5 bases, leaving 9 bases of the junction unmatched. The CDR3 reads CASSNGQDSDEQFF. CDR3 in DNA: TGTGCCAGCAGCAACGGACAGGATAGCGATGAGCAGTTCTTC.

The chain carries TRBV6-4 and TRBJ2-1; D gene uncertain. CDR3 length: 13 residues. Germline lookup yields CDR1 MRHNA and CDR2 SNTAGT. The V end lost 6 bases, the J end lost 0 bases, and 6 bases lay between the germline ends. The CDR3 reads CASRSDSYNEQFF. Here the CDR3 DNA reads TGTGCCAGCAGGAGCGACTCCTACAATGAGCAGTTCTTC.